One and the same sample provided the 15 T cell receptor beta chains below, sequenced in a study of shared clonotypes between healthy human individuals. Assay: immunoSEQ multiplex PCR; the TCRdb copy retains only in-frame clones and omits some. The sample includes roughly 2.2 million clones, approximately 95% of them seen just once. Sequenced input: naive CD4+ T cells from PBMCs. Specified subset: CD45RA+ positively selected. All receptors come from a man between 18 and 35 years old in good health. Some clones in this sample may be carry-over from other donors' samples.

The J gene is TRBJ2-6, the V gene TRBV2; no definite D call. The CDR3 runs 17 residues. The V gene's germline CDR1 is SNHLY and CDR2 FYNNEI. With 4 bases removed from V and 0 bases from J, the gap between germline ends came to 13 bases. The CDR3 sequence is CASSVQGRASGANVLTF. The CDR3 region has the DNA TGTGCCAGCAGTGTTCAAGGTCGGGCCTCTGGGGCCAACGTCCTGACTTTC.

The CDR3 is CASSLARWDPLTDTQYF. CDR3 bases: TGTGCCAGCAGCTTAGCTCGGTGGGACCCCCTCACAGATACGCAGTATTTT. The chain carries TRBV7-8 and TRBJ2-3; D might be TRBD1 or TRBD2, each matching 5 bases. V lost 0 bases, J lost 2 bases, and 15 bases lay in between. This CDR3 is built from 17 residues. Per germline, CDR1 SGHVS and CDR2 FQNEAQ.

The chain employs TRBV6-5 and TRBJ1-2, with D possibly matching TRBD1 (6 bases). CDR1 MNHEY and CDR2 SVGAGI come from the germline V gene. CDR3 length equals 12 residues. V lost 0 bases, J lost 7 bases, and 6 bases lay in between. The CDR3: CASSYSGAGYTF. The DNA of the CDR3 is TGTGCCAGCAGTTACTCGGGGGCTGGCTACACCTTC.

V usage is TRBV15 and J usage is TRBJ2-5, with a weak D call TRBD1 (5 bases). The germline V gene has CDR1 LNHNV and CDR2 YYDKDF (reference sequence). V shed 3 bases and J shed 5 bases, with 10 bases lying between them. This CDR3 has 13 amino acids. The CDR3 DNA sequence: TGTGCCACCAGCAGCCAGGGCCGGGAGACCCAGTACTTC. Its protein is CATSSQGRETQYF. The full variable domain, in which reference TRBV15 and TRBJ2-5 provide the parts outside the CDR3, is DAMVIQNPRYQVTQFGKPVTLSCSQTLNHNVMYWYQQKSSQAPKLLFHYYDKDFNNEADTPDNFQSRRPNTSFCFLDIRSPGLGDTAMYLCATSSQGRETQYFGPGTRLLVL.

The chain employs TRBV10-1 and TRBJ2-5, with a tentative D call TRBD1 (6 bases). The CDR3 covers 16 residues. Per germline, CDR1 WNHNN and CDR2 SYGVQD (reference sequence). V lost 0 bases to trimming and J lost 1 base, with 12 bases between them. This CDR3 reads CASSESTRGGQETQYF. In nucleotides, the CDR3 is TGCGCCAGCAGTGAGTCGACTCGAGGGGGCCAAGAGACCCAGTACTTC.

The J gene is TRBJ2-6, the V gene TRBV6-1; possibly TRBD1 for D (6 bases). The V gene lost 4 bases and the J gene lost 0 bases, with 13 bases spanning the gap. The CDR3 length is 17 residues. Germline CDR1 is MNHNS and CDR2 is SASEGT. The CDR3 loop reads CASSALTGTSGANVLTF. CDR3 in DNA: TGTGCCAGCAGTGCGTTGACAGGTACCTCTGGGGCCAACGTCCTGACTTTC.

The J gene is TRBJ2-3, the V gene TRBV6-5; D remains unclear. Trimming left V 0 bases short and J 0 bases short, with 7 bases between. Germline CDR1 is MNHEY and CDR2 is SVGAGI. This CDR3 comprises 15 residues. This chain's CDR3 is CASSYSSTSTDTQYF. The CDR3 bases are TGTGCCAGCAGTTACTCGTCCACCAGCACAGATACGCAGTATTTT.

Written as DNA, the CDR3 is TGTGCCAGCACCCCACGGGGGGGCTATGGCTACACCTTC. Its translation is CASTPRGGYGYTF. The V call is TRBV27, the J call TRBJ1-2, with D possibly matching TRBD1 (5 bases). V dropped 7 bases and J dropped 4 bases, with 13 bases sitting between them. From germline, CDR1 is MNHEY and CDR2 SMNVEV (reference sequence). CDR3 length: 13 residues.

The rearrangement uses TRBV14 and TRBJ1-2; D is perhaps TRBD1 (5 bases). The CDR3 has 15 residues. V dropped 3 bases and J dropped 2 bases, with 13 bases sitting between them. CDR1 is SGHDN and CDR2 is FVKESK in the germline V gene. CDR3 nucleotides: TGTGCCAGCAGCCAGAGAGGAGCAGGGAACTATGGCTACACCTTC. Protein: CASSQRGAGNYGYTF.

This clone was recorded a few times. This chain links TRBV14 with TRBJ1-1; no clear D. CDR3 length equals 13 residues. Germline V lookup: CDR1 SGHDN, CDR2 FVKESK. Trimming shortened V by 2 bases and J by 7 bases, and 11 bases separated the two germline ends. The CDR3 loop is CASSQFKIYEAFF. The CDR3 nucleotides are TGTGCCAGCAGCCAATTCAAGATTTATGAAGCTTTCTTT. Looking up the rest from reference TRBV14 and TRBJ1-1 gives the full variable domain: EAGVTQFPSHSVIEKGQTVTLRCDPISGHDNLYWYRRVMGKEIKFLLHFVKESKQDESGMPNNRFLAERTGGTYSTLKVQPAELEDSGVYFCASSQFKIYEAFFGQGTRLTVV.

The CDR3 spells CASSVRLGRNTGELFF. Written as DNA, the CDR3 is TGTGCCAGCAGCGTCAGACTCGGGCGGAACACCGGGGAGCTGTTTTTT. The V and J genes are TRBV9 and TRBJ2-2; the D is unclear. The CDR3 covers 16 residues. Trimming cost V 2 bases and J 1 base, with 12 bases left between them. In germline, CDR1 is SGDLS, CDR2 YYNGEE. Full variable domain (remainder filled in from reference TRBV9 and TRBJ2-2): DSGVTQTPKHLITATGQRVTLRCSPRSGDLSVYWYQQSLDQGLQFLIQYYNGEERAKGNILERFSAQQFPDLHSELNLSSLELGDSALYFCASSVRLGRNTGELFFGEGSRLTVL.

This clone was found once. The chain carries TRBV7-3 and TRBJ2-7, with 7 bases lining up with TRBD2. In germline, CDR1 is SGHTA, CDR2 FQGTGA. After removal of 1 base from V and 5 bases from J, the junction contained 2 bases not matched to a gene. This CDR3 region has 13 residues. CDR3 DNA: TGTGCCAGCAGCTTAAGCCGGGAGGACGAGCAGTACTTC. It translates to CASSLSREDEQYF.

The chain has TRBV14 and TRBJ1-2; D is unclear. CDR1 is SGHDN and CDR2 is FVKESK in the germline V gene. Trimming shortened V by 4 bases and J by 9 bases, and 18 bases separated the two germline ends. This CDR3 has 14 amino acids. CDR3 loop: CASSRVNDPGSYTF. The CDR3 bases are TGTGCCAGCAGCCGCGTTAACGACCCGGGTAGCTACACCTTC.

Written as DNA, the CDR3 is TGTGCCAGTAGTATAGTGGGGGCCAGCAATCAGCCCCAGCATTTT. This translates into CASSIVGASNQPQHF. The gene calls are TRBV19 and TRBJ1-5, with D tentatively TRBD1 (6 bases). This CDR3 has 15 residues. V gave up 1 base and J gave up 1 base, with 8 bases separating them. Per the germline V gene, CDR1 is LNHDA and CDR2 is SQIVND (reference sequence). Together with reference TRBV19 and TRBJ1-5, the CDR3 gives the full variable domain: DGGITQSPKYLFRKEGQNVTLSCEQNLNHDAMYWYRQDPGQGLRLIYYSQIVNDFQKGDIAEGYSVSREKKESFPLTVTSAQKNPTAFYLCASSIVGASNQPQHFGDGTRLSIL.

This chain connects TRBV27 to TRBJ1-5, with 7 nucleotides matching TRBD1. The length of the CDR3 is 14 residues. Germline V gives CDR1 MNHEY, CDR2 SMNVEV (reference sequence). V was clipped by 5 bases and J by 4 bases; unmatched bases: 5. CDR3 sequence reads: CASSRGQANQPQHF. CDR3 in DNA: TGTGCCAGCAGTCGCGGACAGGCAAATCAGCCCCAGCATTTT.